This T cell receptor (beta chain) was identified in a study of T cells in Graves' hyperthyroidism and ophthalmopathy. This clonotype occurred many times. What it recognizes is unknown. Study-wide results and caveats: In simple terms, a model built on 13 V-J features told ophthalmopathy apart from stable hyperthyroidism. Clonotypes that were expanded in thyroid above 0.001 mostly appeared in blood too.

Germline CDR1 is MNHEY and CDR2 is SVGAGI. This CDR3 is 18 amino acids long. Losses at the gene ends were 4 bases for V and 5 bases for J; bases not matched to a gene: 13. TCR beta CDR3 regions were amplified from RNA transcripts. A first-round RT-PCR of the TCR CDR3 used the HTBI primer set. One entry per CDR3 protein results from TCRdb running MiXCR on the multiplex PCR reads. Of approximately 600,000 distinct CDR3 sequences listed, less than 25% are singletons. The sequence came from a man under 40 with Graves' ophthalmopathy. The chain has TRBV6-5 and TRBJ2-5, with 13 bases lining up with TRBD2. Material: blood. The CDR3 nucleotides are TGTGCCAGCAGTTTCGGACTAGCGGGAGTAAGGGTTTTGGAGACCCAGTACTTC. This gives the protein CASSFGLAGVRVLETQYF.